Listed below are T cell receptor beta chains from one sample, sequenced in a study of blood T cells in healthy people across ages. TCRdb itself ran the 5' RACE reads through MiXCR, one entry per CDR3 protein. Counted here are roughly 1.5 million distinct CDR3 sequences, approximately 42% occurring once; the ten biggest clones make up about 4%. The sample taken for sequencing was blood. These TCRs come from a young woman in good health. Each CDR3 is given without its conserved first and last residue. A D gene is named only where the DNA matches it firmly.

>TRBV20-1|TRBD1
SATLDRGLNSPLH
>TRBV6-2/TRBV6-3|NA
ASSPSREGSGYT
>TRBV29-1|NA
SARPWRGETQY
>TRBV7-3|TRBD1
ASSSQNRDSTNYGYT
>TRBV20-1|NA
SARGRGVLNYGYT
>TRBV7-9|TRBD1
ASSFPPSTGEYEQY
>TRBV7-9|TRBD1
ASTSGGSYGYT
>TRBV5-1|TRBD2
ASQSGVSYEQY
>TRBV12-5|TRBD1
ASGLTLRPGTGTDNYGYT
>TRBV20-1|NA
SAPGTSYETQY
>TRBV28|NA
ASRFRRAGYNEQF
>TRBV6-6|TRBD1
VSSYSTGSPYGYT
>TRBV20-1|NA
SARGAGEQF
>TRBV29-1|NA
SVEPVGGVHGYT
>TRBV11-2|NA
ASSLGRVGSYNEQF
>TRBV6-1|NA
ASRRVANEKLF
>TRBV7-2|NA
ASSLIGQSNQPQH
>TRBV6-5|NA
ASSYSNRKFTDTQY
>TRBV6-5|TRBD2
ASKAGVSSYNEQY
>TRBV11-2|NA
ASSYTLQGSYNEQY
>TRBV6-1|TRBD2
ASSRLADSYEQY
>TRBV6-2/TRBV6-3|NA
ASRRPPLSYNEQF
>TRBV28|NA
ASSLRWTLYNEQF
>TRBV5-1|NA
ASRPDNPNYGYT
>TRBV25-1|NA
ASSRLFSYEQY
>TRBV20-1|TRBD1
SAPRGRGLSYGYT
>TRBV12-3/TRBV12-4|NA
ASKIDSRGSEQY
>TRBV4-1|NA
ASSQDLGDGYT
>TRBV29-1|TRBD1
SVGRGEDGYT
>TRBV6-6|NA
ARSPDGDSNQPQH
>TRBV9|NA
ASSVAGGANVLT
>TRBV2|TRBD2
ASSETGTNNGQF
>TRBV27|NA
ASSLQGLFDYDEQF
>TRBV14|TRBD1
ASSQITGELWSDTQY
>TRBV7-2|NA
ASRVVDGLYNEQF
>TRBV20-1|NA
SAVPTGGVNVLT
>TRBV6-2/TRBV6-3|NA
ASSFGTFTDTQY
>TRBV25-1|NA
ASSETGSVDTQY
>TRBV7-2|NA
ASSFPGQIYGYT
>TRBV2|TRBD2
ASKRGTSRNTGELF
>TRBV9|TRBD2
ASSVDGTSVETQY
>TRBV12-5|NA
ASGPPGFYEQY
>TRBV12-3/TRBV12-4|TRBD1
ASNGQGEETQY
>TRBV10-2|NA
ASSESGGDVSPLH
>TRBV12-3/TRBV12-4|NA
ASRPSSGNSGANVLT
>TRBV5-5|NA
ASSLGAGDNELF
>TRBV12-3/TRBV12-4|TRBD1
ASSSRTGLDEKLF
>TRBV12-3/TRBV12-4|NA
ASSLTEGNIQY
>TRBV25-1|TRBD1
ASSEAGTGNYGYT
>TRBV10-3|NA
AISESLVPLGFGNQPQH
>TRBV12-3/TRBV12-4|TRBD1
ASSSGWGTGNSNQPQH
>TRBV5-1|NA
ASSVVADETQY
>TRBV28|TRBD2
ASSSRLAGELAGELF
>TRBV2|NA
ASSENEKLF
>TRBV7-2|TRBD2
ASSLGTSNEQY